The 21 T cell receptor beta chains below were found in one sample sequenced in a study of beta chain features in type 1 diabetes. Expressed TCRB transcripts got sequenced, as all isolated RNA was reverse transcribed. Profiled with immunoSEQ multiplex PCR; TCRdb holds only in-frame clones, not every one. The table lists 300,000 to 450,000 clones, about 19% of them singletons, with approximately 0.046% in the top ten. Sequences were obtained from naive CD4+ T cells from blood. The receptors were sampled from a woman aged 18-29 years in good health.

The chain links TRBV9 to TRBJ2-7, with 12 bases identical to TRBD1. V dropped 3 bases and J dropped 4; count of bases not matched to a gene: 5. This CDR3 spans 15 amino acids. From germline, CDR1 is SGDLS and CDR2 YYNGEE. CDR3 sequence reads: CASSEGTGGGYEQYF. CDR3 nucleotide sequence: TGTGCCAGCAGCGAAGGGACAGGGGGCGGGTACGAGCAGTACTTC. Drawing the rest from reference TRBV9 and TRBJ2-7, the complete variable domain is DSGVTQTPKHLITATGQRVTLRCSPRSGDLSVYWYQQSLDQGLQFLIQYYNGEERAKGNILERFSAQQFPDLHSELNLSSLELGDSALYFCASSEGTGGGYEQYFGPGTRLTVT.

There are a few counts of this clone. This chain links TRBV29-1 with TRBJ2-3; 7 bases agree with TRBD1. The CDR3 sequence is 14 residues long. CDR1 is SQVTM, CDR2 ANQGSEA, per germline. Trimming at V came to 4 bases and at J to 7 bases, leaving 11 bases not matched to a gene. CDR3 region: CSVVVQGLWNTQYF. The DNA for the CDR3 is TGCAGCGTTGTTGTACAGGGGTTATGGAATACGCAGTATTTT.

This clone was picked up a small number of times. The chain employs TRBV18 and TRBJ1-1; no reliable D call. Per the germline V gene, CDR1 is KGHSH and CDR2 is LQKENI. CDR3 length: 14 amino acids. V was pared by 2 bases and J by 1 base, with 8 bases between. DNA for the CDR3: TGTGCCAGCTCACCAACGAACAGGAACACTGAAGCTTTCTTT. Its protein is CASSPTNRNTEAFF. The whole variable domain, remainder taken from reference TRBV18 and TRBJ1-1, is NAGVMQNPRHLVRRRGQEARLRCSPMKGHSHVYWYRQLPEEGLKFMVYLQKENIIDESGMPKERFSAEFPKEGPSILRIQQVVRGDSAAYFCASSPTNRNTEAFFGQGTRLTVV.

The chain links TRBV5-4 to TRBJ1-2; D is unclear. This CDR3 has 13 residues. Trimming shortened V by 0 bases and J by 2 bases, and 5 bases separated the two germline ends. Germline CDR1 and CDR2: SGHNT and YYREEE (reference sequence). This CDR3 reads CASSLAQNYGYTF. The CDR3 region has the DNA TGTGCCAGCAGCTTGGCACAAAACTATGGCTACACCTTC.

This clone occurred a few times. This sequence joins TRBV19 and TRBJ2-7, with a weak D call TRBD2 (6 bases). CDR1 and CDR2 from the germline V gene are LNHDA and SQIVND (reference sequence). The CDR3 is 13 amino acids. V lost 10 bases to trimming and J lost 4 bases, with 17 bases between them. CDR3 DNA sequence: TGTGCCACCTCGGCGGGGCTTTCGTACGAGCAGTACTTC. Translation gives CATSAGLSYEQYF.

The chain links TRBV9 to TRBJ2-3, with 10 bases fitting TRBD2. Germline V gives CDR1 SGDLS, CDR2 YYNGEE. The CDR3 has 16 residues. V lost 4 bases, J lost 2 bases, and 7 bases stayed unmatched. The CDR3 nucleotides are TGTGCCAGCAGCTACCGGACTAGCGGATACACAGATACGCAGTATTTT. Its translation is CASSYRTSGYTDTQYF.

The chain joins TRBV7-8 to TRBJ2-7, with D perhaps TRBD1 (6 bases). The CDR3 has 12 amino acids. Looked up from germline, CDR1 is SGHVS and CDR2 is FQNEAQ. V lost 5 bases and J 4 bases, leaving 9 bases between the germline ends. CDR3 protein: CASSPTGYEQYF. The CDR3 DNA sequence: TGTGCCAGCAGCCCTACAGGGTACGAGCAGTACTTC.

J is TRBJ2-7 and V is TRBV29-1; D is perhaps TRBD2 (5 bases). The V end lost 1 base, the J end lost 1 base, and 11 bases lay between the germline ends. The CDR3 loop spans 14 amino acids. Per germline, CDR1 SQVTM and CDR2 ANQGSEA. The CDR3 sequence: CSVEVAPGSYEQYF. CDR3 bases: TGCAGCGTTGAAGTGGCCCCGGGATCCTACGAGCAGTACTTC.

The sample holds a few counts of this clone. The chain recombines TRBV14 with TRBJ1-1; a weak D match, TRBD1 (5 bases). The CDR3 sequence is 16 residues long. Germline lookup yields CDR1 SGHDN and CDR2 FVKESK. Trimming pared 2 bases from V and 1 base from J, leaving 14 bases between. The CDR3 reads CASSQFGWGGNTEAFF. CDR3 coding DNA: TGTGCCAGCAGCCAATTCGGCTGGGGGGGGAACACTGAAGCTTTCTTT.

The rearrangement joins TRBV7-6 to TRBJ2-6, with TRBD1 identical over 9 bases. The J segment lost 0 bases and the V segment lost 5 bases, leaving 8 bases of the junction unmatched. The CDR3 contains 18 residues. Germline V gene data show CDR1 as SGHVS and CDR2 as FNYEAQ. DNA of the CDR3: TGTGCCAGCAGCCTAAGGACAGGGGATTCCTCTGGGGCCAACGTCCTGACTTTC. Encoded protein: CASSLRTGDSSGANVLTF.

The V gene is TRBV9, the J gene TRBJ2-7, with TRBD1 identical over 12 bases. From germline, CDR1 is SGDLS and CDR2 YYNGEE. With V trimmed by 0 bases and J by 4 bases, 5 bases remained unmatched. This CDR3 has 16 residues. CDR3 coding DNA: TGTGCCAGCAGCGTAGCTGGGACAGGGGGCCTTTACGAGCAGTACTTC. Its translation is CASSVAGTGGLYEQYF.

The genes are TRBV11-3 and TRBJ2-3, with 7 bases fitting TRBD2. Losses at the gene ends were 8 bases for V and 3 bases for J; bases not matched to a gene: 8. Germline values: CDR1 SGHNT, CDR2 YENEEA. The CDR3 totals 14 residues. Here the CDR3 reads CASGSGRETDTQYF. The CDR3 DNA sequence: TGTGCCAGCGGGTCGGGGCGGGAGACAGATACGCAGTATTTT. Full variable domain (outside the CDR3, taken from reference TRBV11-3 and TRBJ2-3): EAGVVQSPRYKIIEKKQPVAFWCNPISGHNTLYWYLQNLGQGPELLIRYENEEAVDDSQLPKDRFSAERLKGVDSTLKIQPAELGDSAVYLCASGSGRETDTQYFGPGTRLTVL.

V gene TRBV5-1 combines with J gene TRBJ2-1, with TRBD2 matching over 11 bases. This CDR3 contains 15 residues. The germline gives CDR1 SGHRS, CDR2 YFSETQ. J lost 9 bases, V lost 4 bases, and 9 bases had no gene match. The CDR3 DNA reads TGCGCCAGCAGCCTTGTACCCCTAGCGGGAGGTGAGCAGTTCTTC. Translating it yields CASSLVPLAGGEQFF.

This clone was detected only a few times. V is TRBV10-3 and J is TRBJ2-1, with TRBD2 as a possible D gene (6 bases). The CDR3 loop spans 14 amino acids. Germline loops: CDR1 ENHRY, CDR2 SYGVKD. V lost 9 bases and J 4 bases, leaving 16 bases between the germline ends. The CDR3 loop reads CAINPEGGYNEQFF. CDR3 nucleotides: TGTGCCATTAACCCCGAAGGAGGGTACAATGAGCAGTTCTTC.

Only a few counts were recorded for this clone. The rearrangement links TRBV7-9 to TRBJ2-1; 15 nucleotides line up with TRBD2. With 4 bases clipped from V and 0 bases from J, the junction kept 7 bases outside the gene matches. CDR1 and CDR2 (germline): SEHNR, FQNEAQ (reference sequence). The CDR3 length is 19 residues. The CDR3 DNA reads as TGTGCCAGCAGCTCGTACCGGACTAGCGGGAGGGCCTCCTACAATGAGCAGTTCTTC. This translates into CASSSYRTSGRASYNEQFF.

This clone was seen a few times. The chain uses TRBV7-9 and TRBJ1-2, with TRBD1 as a possible D gene (5 bases). The germline V gene encodes CDR1 SEHNR and CDR2 FQNEAQ (reference sequence). V dropped 5 bases and J dropped 3 bases, with 19 bases sitting between them. CDR3 length: 16 residues. This CDR3 reads CASSPHRPRGDYGYTF. CDR3 nucleotide sequence: TGTGCCAGCAGCCCCCACCGCCCCCGGGGGGACTATGGCTACACCTTC.

The DNA of the CDR3 is TGTGCCAGCAGGCTGACAGTGAACACTGAAGCTTTCTTT. This encodes CASRLTVNTEAFF. The rearrangement uses TRBV6-5 and TRBJ1-1, with D possibly being TRBD1 (5 bases). Germline CDR1 MNHEY, CDR2 SVGAGI. Trimming took off 6 bases at V and 0 bases at J, with 8 bases between the two ends. This CDR3 contains 13 residues.

The chain carries TRBV5-1 and TRBJ1-2, with a tentative D call TRBD1 (6 bases). V was trimmed by 0 bases and J by 6 bases, leaving 15 bases between them. Germline values: CDR1 SGHRS, CDR2 YFSETQ. The CDR3 is 15 amino acids. CDR3 sequence (DNA): TGCGCCAGCAGCTTGGCCAGGACAGCCCCCAATGGCTACACCTTC. Residues: CASSLARTAPNGYTF.

Note on this clone: Additional DNA sequences in this sample encode the identical CDR3. The J gene is TRBJ1-5, the V gene TRBV30; D is unresolved. V lost 0 bases to trimming and J lost 4 bases, with 7 bases between them. The CDR3 consists of 13 residues. The germline CDR1 and CDR2 sequences are GTSNPN and SVGIG (reference sequence). CDR3 bases: TGTGCCTGGAGTGTGGCAGGAAATCAGCCCCAGCATTTT. The encoded protein is CAWSVAGNQPQHF.

The genes are TRBV29-1 and TRBJ2-1; 7 bases line up with TRBD1. Looked up from germline, CDR1 is SQVTM and CDR2 is ANQGSEA. This CDR3 is built from 15 residues. The V segment lost 6 bases and the J segment 0 bases; nucleotides outside the gene matches: 8. This CDR3 reads CSVDRERFSYNEQFF. In DNA, the CDR3 is TGCAGCGTAGACAGGGAAAGGTTCTCCTACAATGAGCAGTTCTTC.

The table lists this clone with a few counts. This chain links TRBV6-5 with TRBJ1-1, with TRBD1 matching over 8 bases. There are 15 residues in the CDR3. V lost 2 bases and J lost 1; bases outside the gene matches: 3. The germline gives CDR1 MNHEY, CDR2 SVGAGI. The CDR3 bases are TGTGCCAGCAGTTACCCCGGGACAGGGAACACTGAAGCTTTCTTT. This gives the protein CASSYPGTGNTEAFF.